The TCR beta chain described here comes from a study of cytomegalovirus exposure and HLA in healthy donors. Germline V gene data show CDR1 as SGHAT and CDR2 as FQNNGV. This CDR3 spans 16 amino acids. V shed 7 bases and J shed 2 bases, with 18 bases lying between them. Findings and limits, study-wide: In a later analysis, a missense DCLRE1C variant was linked to TCR beta V- and J-gene trimming. Per a prior analysis, the majority of TCR beta V segments were productive roughly 90% or roughly 30% of the time. Presence/absence analyses supposed approximately even sequencing depth among donors.

With regard to this clone: The antigen remains undetermined.

In nominal health when sampled, donors likely had unrecorded immune exposures nonetheless. The PCR contained 60 Vbeta and 13 Jbeta primers. Assay: immunoSEQ multiplex PCR; the TCRdb copy retains only in-frame clones and omits some. The table shows over 50,000 clones, with about 80% occurring only once. The chain employs TRBV11-2 and TRBJ2-1, with D perhaps TRBD1 (5 bases). The sequenced sample consisted of PBMCs. The receptor was derived from a man in his forties in good health and CMV-seronegative. The CDR3 nucleotides read TGTGCCAGCACCACGACCAGACAGAAGGCCTACAATGAGCAGTTCTTC. Amino acid sequence: CASTTTRQKAYNEQFF.